This TCR beta chain originates from a study of blood T cells in healthy people across ages. The CDR3 sequence is 14 residues long. The V gene lost 5 bases and the J gene lost 0 bases, with 14 bases spanning the gap. The germline CDR1 and CDR2 sequences are SQVTM and ANQGSEA. The second PCR ran about 7 to 12 cycles with a sample-barcoded 5' primer and J-beta primers. A template-switch adaptor that had 12 random nucleotides put a tag on each cDNA molecule. TCRdb reprocessed the 5' RACE reads with MiXCR, giving one entry per CDR3 protein. The table has around 1,000,000 distinct CDR3 sequences, roughly a quarter seen once. The sample was also linked to a second study, of T cells of mothers and their children.

This TCR derives from a girl aged 2 to 9 in good health. The sequenced sample was blood. V usage is TRBV29-1 and J usage is TRBJ2-7; D not certain. DNA for the CDR3: TGCAGCGTTATCGGCGTCCCGAACTCCTACGAGCAGTACTTC. Protein product: CSVIGVPNSYEQYF.